The text below deals with one T cell receptor (beta chain). Per the authors' pipeline: Amplifying reference gene primers gave estimates of nucleated cell counts. The table came from immunoSEQ multiplex PCR; TCRdb's copy has only in-frame clones and leaves some out. The V and J calls and clone size were taken over from that table, and D and trimming were inferred from the DNA. The repertoire consists of around 23,000 clones, with about 80% occurring once and the leading ten covering 6.5% to 8%. Trimming removed 5 bases from V and 1 base from J; junction bases left unmatched: 7. Germline V gene sequence: CDR1 SGHRS, CDR2 YFSETQ. This CDR3 region has 15 residues. The data were obtained in a study of blood T cell repertoires in COVID-19. Study summary: Acute and convalescent COVID-19 specimens originated in the United States, Italy and Spain. From T cells, B-cell-depleted T cells, or PBMCs came the material, which was cDNA or gDNA.

The sample consisted of peripheral blood. This chain links TRBV5-1 with TRBJ2-7; 9 bases map to TRBD1. The origin of this receptor is a human donor in a cohort sampled during active COVID-19. CDR3 amino acids: CASRNGQGPSYEQYF. The CDR3 DNA reads TGCGCCAGCAGGAACGGACAGGGGCCGTCCTACGAGCAGTACTTC.